Below are 3 T cell receptor beta chains sequenced from a single sample in a study of blood T cell repertoires in COVID-19. Profiled with immunoSEQ multiplex PCR; TCRdb holds only in-frame clones, not every one. This sample has some 180,000 clones; 87% occur once, and the top ten carry about 22%. The sequenced sample consisted of peripheral blood. Receptors were obtained from a man aged 60 to 69 with active or convalescent COVID-19.

J is TRBJ1-2 and V is TRBV6-5; 7 nucleotides agree with TRBD1. The J segment lost 8 bases and the V segment lost 6 bases, leaving 9 bases of the junction unmatched. The CDR3 is 13 amino acids. The germline CDR1 and CDR2 sequences are MNHEY and SVGAGI. The CDR3 is CASRTTGRAGYTF. CDR3 coding DNA: TGTGCCAGCAGGACGACAGGGCGCGCCGGCTACACCTTC.

V usage is TRBV20-1 and J usage is TRBJ1-1; D perhaps matches TRBD1 (6 bases). CDR3 length: 16 amino acids. V was shortened by 3 bases and J by 0 bases, with 17 bases between the two germline ends. Germline values: CDR1 DFQATT, CDR2 SNEGSKA (reference sequence). CDR3: CSASGSQGAMNTEAFF. CDR3 bases: TGCAGTGCTAGTGGCTCACAGGGTGCGATGAACACTGAAGCTTTCTTT.

V usage is TRBV2 and J usage is TRBJ2-1; 8 positions agree with TRBD2. Germline V lookup: CDR1 SNHLY, CDR2 FYNNEI. V lost 6 bases, J lost 12 bases, and 7 bases stayed unmatched. The CDR3 is 12 amino acids. The CDR3 spells CASSIGGARQFF. CDR3 nucleotide sequence: TGTGCCAGCAGCATCGGGGGGGCCCGGCAGTTCTTC.